One sample yielded the 13 T cell receptor beta chains listed below, sequenced in a study of beta chain features in type 1 diabetes. Study-level points and caveats: People with Type 1 diabetes carried modestly yet significantly shorter TCRB CDR3s in all four CD4+ subsets.

The whole isolated RNA underwent reverse transcription, so sequencing captured expressed TCRB transcripts. Profiled with immunoSEQ multiplex PCR; TCRdb holds only in-frame clones, not every one. The sample consists of approximately 250,000 clones, 9.5% to 13% of them appearing once. Their recognized antigens are unknown. Sequences were obtained from naive CD4+ T cells from blood. These receptors were taken from a man aged 25-45 years with type 1 diabetes.

There are a few counts of this clone. V is TRBV5-1 and J is TRBJ1-2, with 10 positions matching TRBD1. Germline V gene lookup returns CDR1 SGHRS and CDR2 YFSETQ. The junction had 4 bases not matched to a gene; V was cut back by 5 bases and J by 6 bases. CDR3 length equals 13 residues. The CDR3 sequence: CASRRQGADGYTF. CDR3 nucleotides: TGCGCCAGCAGACGACAGGGGGCCGATGGCTACACCTTC.

The V call is TRBV7-2, the J call TRBJ2-1; 9 nucleotides align to TRBD2. Germline V gene lookup returns CDR1 SGHTA and CDR2 FQGNSA. V shed 1 base, J shed 7 bases, and the junction held 5 bases outside the gene matches. This CDR3 is built from 15 residues. The CDR3 reads CASSLEVLAGNEQFF. The CDR3 DNA follows: TGTGCCAGCAGCTTAGAAGTCCTAGCGGGGAATGAGCAGTTCTTC.

This clone was found a few times. This chain connects TRBV7-9 to TRBJ1-6; D unclear. Per the germline V gene, CDR1 is SEHNR and CDR2 is FQNEAQ (reference sequence). The CDR3 contains 15 residues. V lost 0 bases and J lost 6, with 9 bases in between. In DNA, the CDR3 is TGTGCCAGCAGCTTAGCTGAGACAAGTAATTCACCCCTCCACTTT. Its protein is CASSLAETSNSPLHF.

This clone was observed a few times. The genes are TRBV9 and TRBJ2-7, with a tentative D call TRBD2 (7 bases). Looked up from germline, CDR1 is SGDLS and CDR2 is YYNGEE. This CDR3 is 14 amino acids long. Trimming cost V 0 bases and J 6 bases, with 13 bases left between them. CDR3 in amino acids: CASSVDGGGGEQYF. The CDR3 bases are TGTGCCAGCAGCGTAGACGGCGGGGGCGGCGAGCAGTACTTC.

This chain links TRBV6-5 with TRBJ2-3; 9 bases are a match to TRBD2. With V trimmed by 6 bases and J by 5 bases, 9 bases remained unmatched. The CDR3 sequence is 15 residues long. CDR1 is MNHEY, CDR2 SVGAGI, per germline. Here the CDR3 reads CASSRGLALGDTQYF. CDR3 sequence (DNA): TGTGCCAGCAGCCGGGGACTAGCCTTGGGAGATACGCAGTATTTT.

The rearrangement uses TRBV7-2 and TRBJ1-1; 8 bases map to TRBD1. J lost 6 bases, V lost 5 bases, and 11 bases had no gene match. The CDR3 is 15 amino acids. CDR1 is SGHTA, CDR2 FQGNSA, per germline. CDR3 sequence reads: CASSQPGGAKSEAFF. CDR3 nucleotide sequence: TGTGCCAGCAGCCAACCAGGGGGCGCGAAATCTGAAGCTTTCTTT.

V is TRBV6-4 and J is TRBJ2-3, with TRBD2 matching over 7 bases. With V trimmed by 0 bases and J by 2 bases, 5 bases remained unmatched. In germline, CDR1 is MRHNA, CDR2 SNTAGT. The CDR3 sequence is 16 residues long. The chain's CDR3 is CASSDSASGPTDTQYF. For the CDR3, the DNA is TGTGCCAGCAGTGACTCGGCTAGCGGACCCACAGATACGCAGTATTTT.

This clone was recorded a few times. This rearrangement joins TRBV7-3 to TRBJ2-3; 9 nucleotides match TRBD1. Germline V lookup: CDR1 SGHTA, CDR2 FQGTGA. V was pared by 5 bases and J by 3 bases, with 6 bases of the junction left unmatched. The CDR3 is 15 amino acids. This chain's CDR3 is CASSAGDRETDTQYF. The CDR3 coding sequence is TGTGCCAGCAGCGCGGGGGACAGGGAAACAGATACGCAGTATTTT.

V gene TRBV11-2 combines with J gene TRBJ2-7; TRBD2 might be the D (6 bases). V shed 4 bases and J shed 5 bases, with 24 bases lying between them. Germline V lookup: CDR1 SGHAT, CDR2 FQNNGV. The CDR3 is 17 residues long. The DNA for the CDR3 is TGTGCCAGCAGCTACATTGGCTCCAGAGAGGGGAGGCACGAGCAGTACTTC. It translates to CASSYIGSREGRHEQYF.

This clone showed up just a few times. CDR3 nucleotide sequence: TGTGCCAGCAGCTTAGTAAGCAGGGAGGACGAGCAGTACTTC. Translation gives CASSLVSREDEQYF. V gene TRBV7-9 combines with J gene TRBJ2-7; tentative D call: TRBD2 (6 bases). Trimming took off 1 base at V and 5 bases at J, with 12 bases between the two ends. The CDR3 runs 14 residues. The germline gives CDR1 SEHNR, CDR2 FQNEAQ (reference sequence).

As for this clone: Other DNA sequences within the sample encode an identical CDR3. The gene calls are TRBV7-2 and TRBJ1-5; D unresolved. The CDR3 is 12 residues long. V was pared by 1 base and J by 5 bases, with 3 bases between. In germline, CDR1 is SGHTA, CDR2 FQGNSA. CDR3 coding DNA: TGTGCCAGCAGCTTAGGCGATCAGCCCCAGCATTTT. As protein: CASSLGDQPQHF.

This clone was recorded a few times. CDR3 nucleotide sequence: TGTGCCAGCGTTCCTACTAGCGGGGGGAGCGAGCAGTACTTC. This sequence encodes CASVPTSGGSEQYF. The chain uses TRBV7-8 and TRBJ2-7, with 12 nucleotides matching TRBD2. The CDR3 length is 14 residues. CDR1 SGHVS and CDR2 FQNEAQ come from the germline V gene. With 8 bases clipped from V and 6 bases from J, the junction kept 8 bases outside the gene matches.

In its sample, this clone was seen a few times. At the DNA level, this CDR3 is encoded by other sequences in the same sample as well. This chain uses TRBV7-3 with TRBJ2-1; 10 nucleotides align to TRBD2. The V gene end was trimmed by 3 bases and the J gene end by 2 bases; junction bases not matched to a gene: 1. The CDR3 has 15 amino acids. Germline CDR1 SGHTA, CDR2 FQGTGA. CDR3 protein: CASSFSGGTYNEQFF. The CDR3 region has the DNA TGTGCCAGCAGCTTTAGCGGGGGGACCTACAATGAGCAGTTCTTC. Full variable domain (outside the CDR3, taken from reference TRBV7-3 and TRBJ2-1): GAGVSQTPSNKVTEKGKYVELRCDPISGHTALYWYRQSLGQGPEFLIYFQGTGAADDSGLPNDRFFAVRPEGSVSTLKIQRTERGDSAVYLCASSFSGGTYNEQFFGPGTRLTVL.